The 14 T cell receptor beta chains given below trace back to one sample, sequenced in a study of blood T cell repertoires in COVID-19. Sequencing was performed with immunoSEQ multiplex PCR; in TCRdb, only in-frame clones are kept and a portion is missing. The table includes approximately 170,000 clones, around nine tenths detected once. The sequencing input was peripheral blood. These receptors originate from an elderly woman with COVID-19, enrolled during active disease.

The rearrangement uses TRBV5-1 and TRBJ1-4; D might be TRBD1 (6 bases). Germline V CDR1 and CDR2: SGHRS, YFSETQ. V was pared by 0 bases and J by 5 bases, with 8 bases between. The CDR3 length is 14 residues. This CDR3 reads CASSLVQGNEKLFF. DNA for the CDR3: TGCGCCAGCAGCTTGGTTCAGGGGAATGAAAAACTGTTTTTT.

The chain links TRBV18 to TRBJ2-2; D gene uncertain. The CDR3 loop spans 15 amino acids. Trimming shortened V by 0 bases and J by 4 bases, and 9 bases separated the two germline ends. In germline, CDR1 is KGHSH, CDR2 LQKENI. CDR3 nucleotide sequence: TGTGCCAGCTCACCACCCGCGTTGAGCACCGGGGAGCTGTTTTTT. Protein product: CASSPPALSTGELFF.

The CDR3 bases are TGTGCCAGCATGGCGGCTCCACACCCCCCGGAGACCCAGTACTTC. The encoded protein is CASMAAPHPPETQYF. This rearrangement joins TRBV5-6 to TRBJ2-5; D not resolved. The germline gives CDR1 SGHDT, CDR2 YYEEEE. The length of the CDR3 is 15 residues. Trimming cost V 6 bases and J 5 bases, with 20 bases left between them.

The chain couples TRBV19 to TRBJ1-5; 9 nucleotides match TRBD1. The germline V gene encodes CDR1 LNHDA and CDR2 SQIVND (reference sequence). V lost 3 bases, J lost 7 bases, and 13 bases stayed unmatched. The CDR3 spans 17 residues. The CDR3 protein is CASSMGSGQGGHQPQHF. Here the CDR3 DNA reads TGTGCCAGTAGTATGGGTTCGGGACAGGGAGGTCACCAGCCCCAGCATTTT. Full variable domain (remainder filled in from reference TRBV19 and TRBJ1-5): DGGITQSPKYLFRKEGQNVTLSCEQNLNHDAMYWYRQDPGQGLRLIYYSQIVNDFQKGDIAEGYSVSREKKESFPLTVTSAQKNPTAFYLCASSMGSGQGGHQPQHFGDGTRLSIL.

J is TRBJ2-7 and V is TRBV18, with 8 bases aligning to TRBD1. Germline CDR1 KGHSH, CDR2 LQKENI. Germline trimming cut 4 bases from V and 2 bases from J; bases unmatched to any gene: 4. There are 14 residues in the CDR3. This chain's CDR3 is CASSQDRGTYEQYF. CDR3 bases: TGTGCCAGCTCACAAGACAGGGGAACCTACGAGCAGTACTTC. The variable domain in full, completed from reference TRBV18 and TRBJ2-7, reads NAGVMQNPRHLVRRRGQEARLRCSPMKGHSHVYWYRQLPEEGLKFMVYLQKENIIDESGMPKERFSAEFPKEGPSILRIQQVVRGDSAAYFCASSQDRGTYEQYFGPGTRLTVT.

DNA of the CDR3: TGTGCCAGCAGTCACCAGTCGACTAGCGGGAGCTTTGAGCAGTTCTTC. Translation gives CASSHQSTSGSFEQFF. The V gene is TRBV27, the J gene TRBJ2-1; 12 bases fit TRBD2. The CDR3 is 16 residues long. V lost 5 bases to trimming and J lost 9 bases; unmatched junction nucleotides: 11. The germline V gene has CDR1 MNHEY and CDR2 SMNVEV (reference sequence).

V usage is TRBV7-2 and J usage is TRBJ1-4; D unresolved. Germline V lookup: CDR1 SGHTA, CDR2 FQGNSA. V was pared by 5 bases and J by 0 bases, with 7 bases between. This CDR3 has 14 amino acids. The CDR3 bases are TGTGCCAGCAGCCTAACAGCAACTAATGAAAAACTGTTTTTT. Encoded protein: CASSLTATNEKLFF.

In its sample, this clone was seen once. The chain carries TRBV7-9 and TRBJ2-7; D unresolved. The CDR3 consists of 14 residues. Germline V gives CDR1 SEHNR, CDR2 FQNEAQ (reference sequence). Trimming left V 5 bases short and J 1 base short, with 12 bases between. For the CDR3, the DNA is TGTGCCAGCAGCGACGGTTCAGGTTCCTACGAGCAGTACTTC. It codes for CASSDGSGSYEQYF.

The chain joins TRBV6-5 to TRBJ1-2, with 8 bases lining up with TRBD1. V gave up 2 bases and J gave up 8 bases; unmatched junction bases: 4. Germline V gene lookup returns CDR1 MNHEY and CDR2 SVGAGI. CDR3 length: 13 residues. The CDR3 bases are TGTGCCAGCAGTTACGCACAGGGGGACGGCTACACCTTC. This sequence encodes CASSYAQGDGYTF.

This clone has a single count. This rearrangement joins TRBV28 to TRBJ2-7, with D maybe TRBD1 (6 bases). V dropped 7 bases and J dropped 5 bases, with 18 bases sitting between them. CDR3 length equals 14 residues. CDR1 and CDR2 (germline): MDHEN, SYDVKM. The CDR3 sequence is CASTSGDRRDEQYF. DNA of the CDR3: TGTGCCAGCACTTCAGGGGACCGGCGCGACGAGCAGTACTTC.

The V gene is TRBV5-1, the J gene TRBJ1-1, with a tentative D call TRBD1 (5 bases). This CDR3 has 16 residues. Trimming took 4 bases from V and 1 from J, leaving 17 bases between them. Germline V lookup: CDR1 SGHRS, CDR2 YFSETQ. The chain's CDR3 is CASSPTPGKENTEAFF. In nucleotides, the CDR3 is TGCGCCAGCAGCCCGACCCCAGGGAAAGAGAACACTGAAGCTTTCTTT.

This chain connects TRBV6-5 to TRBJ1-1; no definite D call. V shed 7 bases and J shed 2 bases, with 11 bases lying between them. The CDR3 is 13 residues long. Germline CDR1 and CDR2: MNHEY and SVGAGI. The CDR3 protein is CASINPGNTEAFF. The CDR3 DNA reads TGTGCCAGCATCAACCCAGGTAACACTGAAGCTTTCTTT.

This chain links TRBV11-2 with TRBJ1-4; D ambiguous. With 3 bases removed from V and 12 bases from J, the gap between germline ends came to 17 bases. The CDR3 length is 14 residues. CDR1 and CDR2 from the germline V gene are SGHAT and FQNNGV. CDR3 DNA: TGTGCCAGCAGCTTCGGGCGGGGAGCCGGGGAACTGTTTTTT. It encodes CASSFGRGAGELFF.

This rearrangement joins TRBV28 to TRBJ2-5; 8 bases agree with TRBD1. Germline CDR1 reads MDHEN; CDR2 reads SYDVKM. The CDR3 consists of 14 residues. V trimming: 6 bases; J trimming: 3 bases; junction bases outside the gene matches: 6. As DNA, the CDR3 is TGTGCCAGCAGCTCAGGGGGCCTTAAAGAGACCCAGTACTTC. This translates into CASSSGGLKETQYF. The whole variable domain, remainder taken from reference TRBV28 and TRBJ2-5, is DVKVTQSSRYLVKRTGEKVFLECVQDMDHENMFWYRQDPGLGLRLIYFSYDVKMKEKGDIPEGYSVSREKKERFSLILESASTNQTSMYLCASSSGGLKETQYFGPGTRLLVL.